This is a list of T cell receptor beta chains from one sample in a study of Ad26.COV2.S vaccination and SARS-CoV-2 variants. Data came from immunoSEQ multiplex PCR; TCRdb stores just in-frame clones and leaves some out. Altogether around 400,000 clones are present, 90% being singletons, with the ten largest covering over 9%. Sequences were derived from peripheral blood, sampled in a trial of Ad26.COV2.S vaccine versus placebo. All receptors derive from a person between 18 and 65 years old who received the Ad26.COV2.S COVID-19 vaccine or a placebo. CDR3s include the opening cysteine and the closing phenylalanine or tryptophan. Fields, in order: J gene, clone size, V gene, D gene, CDR3 protein, CDR3 DNA. A D gene is named only where the DNA matches it firmly. Only some rows state a clone size, as once, few, many or a class for expanded clones.

J gene: TRBJ1-4; clone size: few; V gene: TRBV7-2; D gene: TRBD1; CDR3 protein: CASSLVGPTRGRFNEKLFF; CDR3 DNA: TGTGCCAGCAGCTTAGTGGGACCCACCAGGGGGAGGTTTAATGAAAAACTGTTTTTT
J gene: TRBJ2-5; clone size: -; V gene: TRBV14; D gene: TRBD2; CDR3 protein: CATNHDRRDRASGKGNQETQYF; CDR3 DNA: TGTGCCACCAATCACGACCGGAGGGATAGGGCTAGCGGGAAGGGTAACCAAGAGACCCAGTACTTC
J gene: TRBJ2-5; clone size: -; V gene: TRBV5-1; D gene: TRBD2; CDR3 protein: CASSLSLSGSYQETQYF; CDR3 DNA: TGCGCCAGCAGCTTGTCCCTCAGCGGGAGCTACCAAGAGACCCAGTACTTC
J gene: TRBJ1-1; clone size: -; V gene: TRBV7-2; D gene: -; CDR3 protein: CASSLAGHNTEAFF; CDR3 DNA: TGTGCCAGCAGCTTAGCCGGACATAACACTGAAGCTTTCTTT
J gene: TRBJ2-7; clone size: -; V gene: TRBV7-8; D gene: -; CDR3 protein: CASSLQAAGYEQYF; CDR3 DNA: TGTGCCAGCAGCTTGCAAGCGGCCGGGTACGAGCAGTACTTC
J gene: TRBJ2-1; clone size: -; V gene: TRBV24-1; D gene: -; CDR3 protein: CATATEYNEQFF; CDR3 DNA: TGTGCCACCGCTACAGAGTACAATGAGCAGTTCTTC
J gene: TRBJ2-3; clone size: -; V gene: TRBV30; D gene: -; CDR3 protein: CAWWDPISTDTQYF; CDR3 DNA: TGTGCCTGGTGGGATCCCATTAGCACAGATACGCAGTATTTT
J gene: TRBJ1-5; clone size: few; V gene: TRBV4-1; D gene: -; CDR3 protein: CASSQGDQPQHF; CDR3 DNA: TGCGCCAGCAGCCAAGGGGATCAGCCCCAGCATTTT
J gene: TRBJ1-4; clone size: -; V gene: TRBV6-5; D gene: -; CDR3 protein: CASAAGPEKLFF; CDR3 DNA: TGTGCCAGCGCAGCGGGCCCTGAAAAACTGTTTTTT
J gene: TRBJ1-4; clone size: -; V gene: TRBV6-6; D gene: TRBD1; CDR3 protein: CASSSGTAFGEKLFF; CDR3 DNA: TGTGCCAGCAGTTCCGGGACAGCCTTTGGGGAAAAACTGTTTTTT
J gene: TRBJ2-1; clone size: -; V gene: TRBV7-9; D gene: TRBD2; CDR3 protein: CASSLGAGGRGEQFF; CDR3 DNA: TGTGCCAGCAGCTTAGGGGCGGGAGGGCGAGGTGAGCAGTTCTTC
J gene: TRBJ1-2; clone size: -; V gene: TRBV7-2; D gene: -; CDR3 protein: CASALGHQTPESYYGYTF; CDR3 DNA: TGTGCCAGCGCCCTGGGACACCAAACCCCCGAGAGCTACTATGGCTACACCTTC
J gene: TRBJ1-5; clone size: -; V gene: TRBV28; D gene: -; CDR3 protein: CASSFRGNRVRNQPQHF; CDR3 DNA: TGTGCCAGCAGTTTTCGCGGTAACAGGGTTCGCAATCAGCCCCAGCATTTT
J gene: TRBJ2-2; clone size: -; V gene: TRBV5-1; D gene: -; CDR3 protein: CASSLVRTAFLDTGELFF; CDR3 DNA: TGCGCCAGCAGCTTGGTTAGGACAGCCTTTTTAGACACCGGGGAGCTGTTTTTT
J gene: TRBJ1-1; clone size: -; V gene: TRBV28; D gene: TRBD1; CDR3 protein: CASSPNRGNTEAFF; CDR3 DNA: TGTGCCAGCAGCCCTAACAGGGGGAACACTGAAGCTTTCTTT
J gene: TRBJ2-3; clone size: -; V gene: TRBV7-6; D gene: -; CDR3 protein: CASSLAGVVTTDTQYF; CDR3 DNA: TGTGCCAGCAGCTTAGCGGGAGTAGTCACCACAGATACGCAGTATTTT
J gene: TRBJ2-3; clone size: -; V gene: TRBV7-6; D gene: TRBD2; CDR3 protein: CASSLVGRVSGSLTDTQYF; CDR3 DNA: TGTGCCAGCAGCTTAGTTGGCAGGGTTAGCGGGAGTCTCACAGATACGCAGTATTTT
J gene: TRBJ2-1; clone size: -; V gene: TRBV7-2; D gene: TRBD2; CDR3 protein: CASRDKAGVVGDNEQFF; CDR3 DNA: TGTGCCAGCAGGGATAAAGCGGGAGTAGTGGGAGACAATGAGCAGTTCTTC
J gene: TRBJ2-5; clone size: few; V gene: TRBV9; D gene: TRBD2; CDR3 protein: CASSPSGGRVETQYF; CDR3 DNA: TGTGCCAGCAGCCCGTCTGGCGGGAGGGTGGAGACCCAGTACTTC
J gene: TRBJ2-6; clone size: -; V gene: TRBV28; D gene: -; CDR3 protein: CASTLPGSGANVLTF; CDR3 DNA: TGTGCCAGCACCCTTCCGGGGTCTGGGGCCAACGTCCTGACTTTC
J gene: TRBJ2-1; clone size: once; V gene: TRBV28; D gene: TRBD2; CDR3 protein: CASRPWPGLAGEGEQFF; CDR3 DNA: TGTGCCAGCAGACCATGGCCGGGACTAGCGGGAGAGGGTGAGCAGTTCTTC
J gene: TRBJ1-4; clone size: -; V gene: TRBV5-1; D gene: -; CDR3 protein: CASSLGLMERLFF; CDR3 DNA: TGCGCCAGCAGCTTGGGACTGATGGAAAGACTGTTTTTT
J gene: TRBJ2-1; clone size: few; V gene: TRBV6-2/TRBV6-3; D gene: -; CDR3 protein: CASSYSTGLSSYNEQFF; CDR3 DNA: TGTGCCAGCAGTTACTCGACGGGATTGTCCTCGTACAATGAGCAGTTCTTC
J gene: TRBJ2-2; clone size: -; V gene: TRBV6-2/TRBV6-3; D gene: -; CDR3 protein: CASSSPTGELFF; CDR3 DNA: TGTGCCAGCAGTTCCCCGACCGGGGAGCTGTTTTTT
J gene: TRBJ2-3; clone size: -; V gene: TRBV4-3; D gene: -; CDR3 protein: CASSHSRGLWTQYF; CDR3 DNA: TGCGCCAGCAGCCATTCCCGAGGCTTGTGGACGCAGTATTTT
J gene: TRBJ1-1; clone size: -; V gene: TRBV7-9; D gene: -; CDR3 protein: CASSPAGAGNTEAFF; CDR3 DNA: TGTGCCAGCAGCCCAGCGGGGGCAGGGAACACTGAAGCTTTCTTT
J gene: TRBJ1-2; clone size: -; V gene: TRBV10-3; D gene: -; CDR3 protein: CAISESDYGYTF; CDR3 DNA: TGTGCCATCAGTGAGTCAGACTATGGCTACACCTTC
J gene: TRBJ2-7; clone size: -; V gene: TRBV6-2/TRBV6-3; D gene: -; CDR3 protein: CASSSLVTLRSYEQYF; CDR3 DNA: TGTGCCAGCAGTTCCCTCGTCACCTTACGCAGCTACGAGCAGTACTTC
J gene: TRBJ2-7; clone size: -; V gene: TRBV7-2; D gene: -; CDR3 protein: CASSLLGSSYEQYF; CDR3 DNA: TGTGCCAGCAGCTTATTGGGGAGTTCCTACGAGCAGTACTTC
J gene: TRBJ2-3; clone size: -; V gene: TRBV7-9; D gene: -; CDR3 protein: CASSPRDRGDTQYF; CDR3 DNA: TGTGCCAGCAGCCCCCGGGATCGGGGGGATACGCAGTATTTT
J gene: TRBJ1-6; clone size: -; V gene: TRBV5-4; D gene: -; CDR3 protein: CASSLVGTYNSPLHF; CDR3 DNA: TGTGCCAGCAGCTTGGTGGGAACCTATAATTCACCCCTCCACTTT
J gene: TRBJ1-1; clone size: once; V gene: TRBV25-1; D gene: TRBD1; CDR3 protein: CASSKRTGGRAFF; CDR3 DNA: TGTGCCAGCAGTAAAAGGACAGGGGGTAGGGCTTTCTTT
J gene: TRBJ2-2; clone size: -; V gene: TRBV19; D gene: TRBD1; CDR3 protein: CASNDRGITGELFF; CDR3 DNA: TGTGCCAGTAACGACAGGGGGATCACCGGGGAGCTGTTTTTT
J gene: TRBJ2-4; clone size: -; V gene: TRBV19; D gene: TRBD1; CDR3 protein: CASSIPGTGRFSQKNIQYF; CDR3 DNA: TGTGCCAGTAGTATCCCTGGGACAGGGCGGTTTAGCCAAAAAAACATTCAGTACTTC
J gene: TRBJ2-6; clone size: -; V gene: TRBV9; D gene: TRBD1; CDR3 protein: CASSPTGTGDFGANVLTF; CDR3 DNA: TGTGCCAGCAGCCCCACCGGGACAGGGGACTTCGGGGCCAACGTCCTGACTTTC
J gene: TRBJ1-2; clone size: -; V gene: TRBV6-5; D gene: TRBD1; CDR3 protein: CASRMTGSDYGYTF; CDR3 DNA: TGTGCCAGCAGAATGACAGGGTCGGACTATGGCTACACCTTC
J gene: TRBJ2-1; clone size: few; V gene: TRBV14; D gene: TRBD2; CDR3 protein: CASSQGSSGLYNEQFF; CDR3 DNA: TGTGCCAGCAGCCAAGGTTCTAGCGGTCTTTACAATGAGCAGTTCTTC
J gene: TRBJ2-7; clone size: -; V gene: TRBV7-9; D gene: TRBD2; CDR3 protein: CASSPTSGRNYEQYF; CDR3 DNA: TGTGCCAGCAGCCCAACTAGCGGTCGAAACTACGAGCAGTACTTC
J gene: TRBJ2-3; clone size: -; V gene: TRBV11-2; D gene: TRBD2; CDR3 protein: CASSLGGTSGSRTDTQYF; CDR3 DNA: TGTGCCAGCAGCTTAGGAGGGACTAGCGGGAGTAGGACAGATACGCAGTATTTT
J gene: TRBJ2-7; clone size: -; V gene: TRBV14; D gene: -; CDR3 protein: CASSQANSGPYEQYF; CDR3 DNA: TGTGCCAGCAGCCAAGCTAATAGCGGACCCTACGAGCAGTACTTC
J gene: TRBJ2-3; clone size: -; V gene: TRBV6-5; D gene: TRBD2; CDR3 protein: CASRRTSGSTDTQYF; CDR3 DNA: TGTGCCAGCAGACGCACTAGCGGGAGCACAGATACGCAGTATTTT
J gene: TRBJ2-3; clone size: -; V gene: TRBV27; D gene: TRBD2; CDR3 protein: CASSSGTSGRTQYF; CDR3 DNA: TGTGCCAGCAGTTCGGGGACTAGCGGGAGAACGCAGTATTTT
J gene: TRBJ1-1; clone size: -; V gene: TRBV4-1; D gene: TRBD1; CDR3 protein: CASSQVGGVGIQGEAFF; CDR3 DNA: TGCGCCAGCAGCCAAGTGGGAGGGGTGGGTATACAGGGGGAAGCTTTCTTT
J gene: TRBJ2-7; clone size: -; V gene: TRBV10-3; D gene: TRBD2; CDR3 protein: CAIREASGAYEQYF; CDR3 DNA: TGTGCCATCAGAGAAGCTAGCGGGGCCTACGAGCAGTACTTC
J gene: TRBJ2-1; clone size: -; V gene: TRBV11-2; D gene: TRBD2; CDR3 protein: CASSSGTSGALGEQFF; CDR3 DNA: TGTGCCAGCAGCTCCGGGACTAGCGGGGCCCTAGGTGAGCAGTTCTTC
J gene: TRBJ2-7; clone size: -; V gene: TRBV5-5; D gene: TRBD1; CDR3 protein: CASSLAGTGQEGYF; CDR3 DNA: TGTGCCAGCAGCTTAGCCGGGACAGGGCAAGAGGGGTACTTC
J gene: TRBJ2-1; clone size: -; V gene: TRBV4-3; D gene: TRBD2; CDR3 protein: CASSQDAPSRSSGRRSEQFF; CDR3 DNA: TGCGCCAGCAGCCAAGACGCCCCATCGCGCTCTAGCGGGAGGCGAAGTGAGCAGTTCTTC
J gene: TRBJ2-1; clone size: -; V gene: TRBV7-9; D gene: -; CDR3 protein: CASSLYVNEQFF; CDR3 DNA: TGTGCCAGCAGCTTATATGTCAATGAGCAGTTCTTC